The 22 T cell receptor beta chains given below trace back to one sample, sequenced in a study of OX40 agonist ivuxolimab in advanced cancers. Profiling relied on immunoSEQ multiplex PCR, and the TCRdb table lists in-frame clones only, not all of them. This sample has 98,000 or so clones; about 91% occur once, and the top ten carry roughly 0.66%. The specimen was CD4+ or CD8+ T cells sorted from blood, collected in a trial of the OX40 agonist ivuxolimab. The receptors come from an adult with an advanced solid tumor such as melanoma, head and neck, liver or kidney cancer.

The genes are TRBV7-3 and TRBJ2-3; 8 nucleotides align to TRBD2. J gave up 7 bases and V 5 bases, and 14 bases lay outside the gene matches. The CDR3 loop spans 16 amino acids. The V gene's germline CDR1 is SGHTA and CDR2 FQGTGA. The CDR3 reads CASSPGGWLAVNTQYF. The CDR3, as DNA: TGTGCCAGCAGCCCGGGGGGGTGGCTAGCGGTAAATACGCAGTATTTT. Based on the CDR3 plus reference TRBV7-3 and TRBJ2-3, the full variable domain is GAGVSQTPSNKVTEKGKYVELRCDPISGHTALYWYRQSLGQGPEFLIYFQGTGAADDSGLPNDRFFAVRPEGSVSTLKIQRTERGDSAVYLCASSPGGWLAVNTQYFGPGTRLTVL.

There are a few counts of this clone. The rearrangement links TRBV18 to TRBJ2-1; a weak D match, TRBD2 (5 bases). V dropped 2 bases and J dropped 8 bases, with 7 bases sitting between them. CDR3 length equals 12 residues. Germline CDR1 reads KGHSH; CDR2 reads LQKENI. The CDR3, as DNA: TGTGCCAGCTCACCATCGGAGGATGAGCAGTTCTTC. Its translation: CASSPSEDEQFF.

The chain recombines TRBV7-9 with TRBJ1-2; D is unclear. This CDR3 is 15 amino acids long. Trimming pared 5 bases from V and 4 bases from J, leaving 17 bases between. Germline values: CDR1 SEHNR, CDR2 FQNEAQ (reference sequence). The chain's CDR3 is CASSTSGREIYGYTF. The CDR3 nucleotides are TGTGCCAGCAGCACAAGCGGGCGGGAAATCTATGGCTACACCTTC.

This rearrangement joins TRBV11-2 to TRBJ1-5; tentatively, D is TRBD1 (5 bases). The CDR3 has 14 residues. V was shortened by 1 base and J by 4 bases, with 8 bases between the two germline ends. CDR1 and CDR2 from the germline V gene are SGHAT and FQNNGV. The DNA of the CDR3 is TGTGCCAGCAGCTTAGGGGCAGGGAATCAGCCCCAGCATTTT. It is translated as CASSLGAGNQPQHF.

The chain links TRBV14 to TRBJ2-7; D call uncertain. CDR3 length: 12 amino acids. The germline V gene has CDR1 SGHDN and CDR2 FVKESK. Trimming shortened V by 3 bases and J by 2 bases, and 5 bases separated the two germline ends. As DNA, the CDR3 is TGTGCCAGCAGCCATGTTCCCTACGAGCAGTACTTC. Residues: CASSHVPYEQYF.

V gene TRBV4-1 combines with J gene TRBJ2-2; 11 bases align to TRBD1. Trimming took 3 bases from V and 5 from J; bases not matched to a gene: 8. Germline CDR1 reads MGHRA; CDR2 reads YSYEKL. The CDR3 has 17 amino acids. CDR3 residues: CASSQPAGTGGTGELFF. DNA for the CDR3: TGCGCCAGCAGCCAGCCCGCCGGGACAGGGGGAACCGGGGAGCTGTTTTTT.

The V and J genes are TRBV30 and TRBJ1-2; no definite D call. V lost 2 bases, J lost 2 bases, and 6 bases lay in between. CDR3 length equals 12 residues. Germline values: CDR1 GTSNPN, CDR2 SVGIG (reference sequence). The CDR3 DNA reads TGTGCCTGGAGTAGAGGGAACTATGGCTACACCTTC. Residues: CAWSRGNYGYTF.

V usage is TRBV7-3 and J usage is TRBJ2-1; tentatively, D is TRBD2 (6 bases). Germline CDR1 SGHTA, CDR2 FQGTGA. The CDR3 sequence is 15 residues long. Deletions cut 4 bases from V and 7 bases from J, with 17 bases between. In DNA, the CDR3 is TGTGCCAGCAGCTCAGTTCTGGCGGCGGGGAATGAGCAGTTCTTC. This encodes CASSSVLAAGNEQFF.

The V gene is TRBV7-9, the J gene TRBJ2-3; D call uncertain. Germline CDR1 is SEHNR and CDR2 is FQNEAQ (reference sequence). This CDR3 region has 13 residues. V gave up 1 base and J gave up 7 bases, with 9 bases separating them. CDR3 residues: CASSLVFGNTQYF. The CDR3 bases are TGTGCCAGCAGCTTAGTGTTTGGCAATACGCAGTATTTT.

V usage is TRBV7-9 and J usage is TRBJ1-2; TRBD1 is a possible D gene (6 bases). Germline CDR1 SEHNR, CDR2 FQNEAQ (reference sequence). Between the trimmed V and J ends, which lost 0 bases and 7 bases, there was a span of 12 bases. This CDR3 has 14 amino acids. CDR3 loop: CASSLAHGGLGYTF. As DNA, the CDR3 is TGTGCCAGCAGCTTAGCGCATGGGGGGCTTGGCTACACCTTC.

This chain uses TRBV11-2 with TRBJ2-5; 8 positions match TRBD2. The CDR3 loop spans 16 amino acids. V gave up 1 base and J gave up 4 bases; unmatched junction bases: 8. Looked up from germline, CDR1 is SGHAT and CDR2 is FQNNGV. The CDR3 DNA follows: TGTGCCAGCAGCTTAGTCGGGGGGGGCTGGAGAGAGACCCAGTACTTC. It encodes CASSLVGGGWRETQYF.

This clone was observed a few times. The chain carries TRBV18 and TRBJ2-5; D is uncertain. The CDR3 is made up of 15 amino acids. V lost 5 bases and J 2 bases, leaving 15 bases between the germline ends. Germline CDR1 KGHSH, CDR2 LQKENI. As DNA, the CDR3 is TGTGCCAGCTCAAACCAGCCGGCAGCACAAGAGACCCAGTACTTC. Encoded protein: CASSNQPAAQETQYF.

The V gene is TRBV7-9, the J gene TRBJ2-1, with D hard to call. This CDR3 contains 12 residues. Trimming left V 8 bases short and J 9 bases short, with 14 bases between. The germline gives CDR1 SEHNR, CDR2 FQNEAQ (reference sequence). The CDR3 loop reads CASSGVFGEQFF. CDR3 sequence (DNA): TGTGCCAGCTCTGGAGTCTTTGGTGAGCAGTTCTTC. Full variable domain (rest looked up from reference TRBV7-9 and TRBJ2-1): DTGVSQNPRHKITKRGQNVTFRCDPISEHNRLYWYRQTLGQGPEFLTYFQNEAQLEKSRLLSDRFSAERPKGSFSTLEIQRTEQGDSAMYLCASSGVFGEQFFGPGTRLTVL.

This chain links TRBV9 with TRBJ2-1, with 8 bases identical to TRBD1. Germline CDR1 reads SGDLS; CDR2 reads YYNGEE. V shed 2 bases and J 8 bases; nucleotides not matched to a gene: 9. This CDR3 spans 15 amino acids. CDR3 sequence: CASSVQQGGTHEQFF. The CDR3 coding sequence is TGTGCCAGCAGCGTCCAACAGGGGGGAACCCATGAGCAGTTCTTC.

This clone was seen only once. The CDR3 DNA sequence: TGTGCCAGTAGCCCTCATCTGGGATCTGGAAACACCATATATTTT. Protein product: CASSPHLGSGNTIYF. The V call is TRBV19, the J call TRBJ1-3; no reliable D call. The V gene lost 6 bases and the J gene lost 1 base, with 13 bases spanning the gap. This CDR3 contains 15 residues. Germline assignment: CDR1 LNHDA and CDR2 SQIVND (reference sequence).

V and J are TRBV6-1 and TRBJ2-5; D may be TRBD1 (6 bases). The CDR3 is made up of 12 amino acids. Germline V gives CDR1 MNHNS, CDR2 SASEGT. The V gene lost 6 bases and the J gene lost 4 bases, with 9 bases spanning the gap. The CDR3 is CASRLGGETQYF. CDR3 in DNA: TGTGCCAGCAGACTAGGGGGAGAGACCCAGTACTTC.

The CDR3 spells CASSELAGAQETQYF. The CDR3 DNA reads TGTGCCAGCAGCGAGTTAGCGGGGGCCCAAGAGACCCAGTACTTC. The rearrangement links TRBV9 to TRBJ2-5, with 9 bases that match TRBD2. Germline V CDR1 and CDR2: SGDLS, YYNGEE. Unmatched junction bases numbered 4, after V lost 3 bases and J lost 1 base. The CDR3 runs 15 residues. The full variable domain, with the rest looked up from reference TRBV9 and TRBJ2-5, is DSGVTQTPKHLITATGQRVTLRCSPRSGDLSVYWYQQSLDQGLQFLIQYYNGEERAKGNILERFSAQQFPDLHSELNLSSLELGDSALYFCASSELAGAQETQYFGPGTRLLVL.

V usage is TRBV7-8 and J usage is TRBJ1-5, with 8 nucleotides matching TRBD1. In germline, CDR1 is SGHVS, CDR2 FQNEAQ. Germline trimming cut 5 bases from V and 3 bases from J; bases unmatched to any gene: 3. This CDR3 contains 14 residues. CDR3 amino acids: CASSRGQANQPQHF. In nucleotides, the CDR3 is TGTGCCAGCAGCAGGGGACAGGCCAATCAGCCCCAGCATTTT.

This chain connects TRBV9 to TRBJ2-5; possibly TRBD1 for D (6 bases). Germline V gene lookup returns CDR1 SGDLS and CDR2 YYNGEE. The CDR3 sequence is 16 residues long. Trimming took 3 bases from V and 5 from J, leaving 20 bases between them. The CDR3 region is CASSETTGLLSETQYF. In DNA form, the CDR3 reads TGTGCCAGCAGCGAAACCACAGGGCTACTCAGCGAGACCCAGTACTTC.

The V and J genes are TRBV6-5 and TRBJ2-5; TRBD2 matches at 7 bases. The CDR3 covers 14 residues. J lost 5 bases, V lost 6 bases, and 9 bases had no gene match. The germline gives CDR1 MNHEY, CDR2 SVGAGI. The CDR3 loop reads CASSPEGGWETQYF. CDR3 DNA sequence: TGTGCCAGCAGCCCCGAGGGAGGGTGGGAGACCCAGTACTTC.

The rearrangement joins TRBV5-1 to TRBJ2-3, with 13 bases fitting TRBD2. J gave up 3 bases and V 4 bases, and 8 bases lay outside the gene matches. The CDR3 sequence is 17 residues long. Germline values: CDR1 SGHRS, CDR2 YFSETQ. The CDR3 reads CASSPLGLAGETDTQYF. The CDR3 nucleotides read TGCGCCAGCAGCCCACTCGGACTAGCGGGAGAAACAGATACGCAGTATTTT. The entire variable domain, with the rest obtained from reference TRBV5-1 and TRBJ2-3, is as follows: KAGVTQTPRYLIKTRGQQVTLSCSPISGHRSVSWYQQTPGQGLQFLFEYFSETQRNKGNFPGRFSGRQFSNSRSEMNVSTLELGDSALYLCASSPLGLAGETDTQYFGPGTRLTVL.

CDR3 protein: CASSYSGGAGTEAFF. DNA of the CDR3: TGTGCCAGCAGTTACTCTGGGGGCGCGGGCACTGAAGCTTTCTTT. This chain links TRBV6-5 with TRBJ1-1; D possibly corresponds to TRBD1 (6 bases). The CDR3 runs 15 residues. V was trimmed by 0 bases and J by 4 bases, leaving 12 bases between them. CDR1 is MNHEY and CDR2 is SVGAGI in the germline V gene.